These T cell receptor beta chains were read from a single sample in a study of OX40 agonist ivuxolimab in advanced cancers. Libraries were prepared by immunoSEQ multiplex PCR; TCRdb keeps only in-frame clonotypes and omits some of them. The data contain about 96,000 clones, about four fifths of them singletons. The sequences come from CD4+ or CD8+ T cells sorted from blood, collected in a trial of the OX40 agonist ivuxolimab. All receptors come from an adult with an advanced solid tumor such as melanoma, head and neck, liver or kidney cancer. CDR3s include the opening cysteine and the closing phenylalanine or tryptophan. D genes are given only for firm matches. Where a row states a size, it is once, few, many or the class of an expanded clone; other rows omit it.

D gene,clone size,V gene,J gene,CDR3 DNA,CDR3 protein
-,once,TRBV19,TRBJ2-5,TGTGCCAGTAGTAAGGGTGCGGGCGGGGAGACCCAGTACTTC,CASSKGAGGETQYF
-,-,TRBV19,TRBJ2-3,TGTGCCAGTAGTATAGGAAGTCCCCTAGCGCACCCGCAAGATACGCAGTATTTT,CASSIGSPLAHPQDTQYF
-,-,TRBV27,TRBJ2-7,TGTGCCACCCTACAGGGCTACGAGCAGTACTTC,CATLQGYEQYF
-,-,TRBV27,TRBJ2-2,TGTGCCAGCAGTTTTACGGGTTTTACCGGGGAGCTGTTTTTT,CASSFTGFTGELFF
-,-,TRBV7-3,TRBJ2-7,TGTGCCAGCAGCTCGGGACCCGGTTACGAGCAGTACTTC,CASSSGPGYEQYF
-,once,TRBV5-1,TRBJ2-7,TGCGCCAGCAGCTTGGAAATGAACTACGAGCAGTACTTC,CASSLEMNYEQYF
TRBD2,-,TRBV7-2,TRBJ2-3,TGTGCCAGCAGCTTCTCCGTCTCAGGACTAGCGGGGGCAGATACGCAGTATTTT,CASSFSVSGLAGADTQYF
-,-,TRBV4-2,TRBJ2-1,TGTGCCAGCAGCCTGTCACTCTTATACAATGAGCAGTTCTTC,CASSLSLLYNEQFF
TRBD1,-,TRBV5-1,TRBJ2-5,TGCGCCAGCGGGACAGGGGGTCAAGAGACCCAGTACTTC,CASGTGGQETQYF
-,once,TRBV4-1,TRBJ2-5,TGCGCCAGCAGCCAAGAGGGGGTGAAGGGAGAGACCCAGTACTTC,CASSQEGVKGETQYF
TRBD1,-,TRBV5-8,TRBJ1-4,TGTGCCAGCAGCCCCAGAGAGGGGGCCGCAACTAATGAAAAACTGTTTTTT,CASSPREGAATNEKLFF
-,-,TRBV19,TRBJ2-1,TGTGCCAGTAGTCCACTAGCCCTTTCCTACAATGAGCAGTTCTTC,CASSPLALSYNEQFF
-,few,TRBV6-1,TRBJ1-2,TGTGCCAGCAGTGAAATGTTTACCTCATATGGCTACACCTTC,CASSEMFTSYGYTF
-,-,TRBV7-2,TRBJ1-1,TGTGCCAGCAGCTTAGGTCCGGTATGGGGGGGAAATGCAGCTTTCTTT,CASSLGPVWGGNAAFF
-,few,TRBV4-3,TRBJ1-2,TGCGCCAGCAGCCAAGTTTGGGACGCAGCGGGTGGCTACACCTTC,CASSQVWDAAGGYTF
TRBD1,-,TRBV27,TRBJ1-4,TGTGCCAGCAGTCTACAGGGGGCAGGGGAAAAACTGTTTTTT,CASSLQGAGEKLFF
TRBD1,-,TRBV28,TRBJ1-4,TGTGCCAGCAGTGCGACAGGGCCTAATGAAAAACTGTTTTTT,CASSATGPNEKLFF
-,-,TRBV5-5,TRBJ2-7,TGTGCCAGCTCTGACAGAGCCTACGAGCAGTACTTC,CASSDRAYEQYF
-,-,TRBV14,TRBJ1-2,TGTGCCAGCAATCAGGGCGACTATGGCTACACCTTC,CASNQGDYGYTF
TRBD1,-,TRBV7-2,TRBJ1-1,TGTGCCAGCAGCTTAGCTGAGGGGGCTATGAACACTGAAGCTTTCTTT,CASSLAEGAMNTEAFF
TRBD1,-,TRBV7-9,TRBJ1-4,TGTGCCGTCTCAATAGGGACAGAGATGATTCAGGCTAATGAAAAACTGTTTTTT,CAVSIGTEMIQANEKLFF
-,-,TRBV4-3,TRBJ2-7,TGCGCCAGCAGCCAAGAAACAGGTCCCTACGAGCAGTACTTC,CASSQETGPYEQYF
-,-,TRBV5-1,TRBJ2-3,TGCGCCAGCAGCCTGGGTAGCGGCGGAAGCACAGATACGCAGTATTTT,CASSLGSGGSTDTQYF
-,-,TRBV7-8,TRBJ1-1,TGTGCCAGCAGCTTACGCGGGAACACTGAAGCTTTCTTT,CASSLRGNTEAFF
-,few,TRBV7-2,TRBJ2-7,TGTGCCAGCAGCTACGCGCCATTGATCGAGCAGTACTTC,CASSYAPLIEQYF
TRBD1,-,TRBV5-1,TRBJ1-2,TGCGCCAGCAGCGGGACCGGGACAGGAAGCGGCTACACCTTC,CASSGTGTGSGYTF
-,few,TRBV7-2,TRBJ2-5,TGTGCCAGCAGCCGGGACCCCCAAGAGACCCAGTACTTC,CASSRDPQETQYF
TRBD1,-,TRBV5-6,TRBJ2-7,TGTGCCAGCAGCTTGGGGTGGGACAGGGGGTACGAGCAGTACTTC,CASSLGWDRGYEQYF
TRBD1,-,TRBV4-3,TRBJ2-7,TGCGCCAGCAGCCAGACAGGGTCCTACGAGCAGTACTTC,CASSQTGSYEQYF
-,-,TRBV9,TRBJ2-2,TGTGCCAGCAGCGCCACATCAGCGGGCGGGACTCGCGGGGAGCTGTTTTTT,CASSATSAGGTRGELFF
-,-,TRBV6-1,TRBJ1-1,TGTGCCAGCAGTGAGGGCAACTTGAACACTGAAGCTTTCTTT,CASSEGNLNTEAFF
-,few,TRBV12-5,TRBJ2-7,TGTGCTAGCATCGGCGGGAACCGCTACGAGCAGTACTTC,CASIGGNRYEQYF
-,once,TRBV16,TRBJ1-6,TGTGCCAGCAGCCCCCAGGCAGGGGCGAATTCACCCCTCCACTTT,CASSPQAGANSPLHF
-,-,TRBV4-3,TRBJ2-1,TGCGCCAGCAGCCAAGTCGGAGGGCCCGGCCCTGAGCAGTTCTTC,CASSQVGGPGPEQFF
-,-,TRBV5-6,TRBJ1-5,TGTGCCAGCAGCTCCTCTGGCGGAGTTCAGCCCCAGCATTTT,CASSSSGGVQPQHF
-,-,TRBV23-1,TRBJ1-5,TGCGCCAGCAGTCAACCGAACGTCATTCCAGGGCGAAATCAGCCCCAGCATTTT,CASSQPNVIPGRNQPQHF
-,few,TRBV9,TRBJ1-6,TGTGCCAGCAGCGTAGGGGGAGTTTTCGGGGATTCACCCCTCCACTTT,CASSVGGVFGDSPLHF
TRBD1,-,TRBV6-5,TRBJ2-5,TGTGCCAGCAGTTACCCTGGGACAGGGCAAGAGACCCAGTACTTC,CASSYPGTGQETQYF
-,-,TRBV9,TRBJ2-7,TGTGCCAGCAGCGTAGACCCGGGAGAAAGGTACGAGCAGTACTTC,CASSVDPGERYEQYF
-,-,TRBV18,TRBJ1-5,TGTGCCAGCTCATTCCAGCCGGGACAAGGTAATCAGCCCCAGCATTTT,CASSFQPGQGNQPQHF
TRBD2,-,TRBV6-5,TRBJ2-7,TGTGCCAGCAGCCGGACTAGCGGGAGGCTCGAGCAGTACTTC,CASSRTSGRLEQYF
-,-,TRBV19,TRBJ2-1,TGTGCCAGTAGTTGGGTGTTAGTAGCGCCGGAGGTCGACAATGAGCAGTTCTTC,CASSWVLVAPEVDNEQFF
-,-,TRBV30,TRBJ1-1,TGTGCCTGGAGCGTCGGGGCGTTCAGCACTGAAGCTTTCTTT,CAWSVGAFSTEAFF
-,-,TRBV30,TRBJ2-1,TGTGCCTGGAGTTCCGGACTCACCAATGAGCAGTTCTTC,CAWSSGLTNEQFF
-,-,TRBV27,TRBJ2-2,TGTGCCAGCAGTTTATCTACAGCGAACACCGGGGAGCTGTTTTTT,CASSLSTANTGELFF
-,-,TRBV19,TRBJ1-1,TGTGCCAGTAGTATCGATTCCCTGCGGCCAGGGGAGAACACTGAAGCTTTCTTT,CASSIDSLRPGENTEAFF
TRBD1,-,TRBV7-9,TRBJ2-3,TGTGCCAGCAGCTTTGGAGACAGGGGCCTGGGTACAGATACGCAGTATTTT,CASSFGDRGLGTDTQYF
-,-,TRBV5-8,TRBJ1-2,TGTGCCAGCAGCTCTCTCCTGGTTGGGGGTAACTATGGCTACACCTTC,CASSSLLVGGNYGYTF
TRBD2,once,TRBV7-2,TRBJ2-3,TGTGCCAGCAGCTGGACTAGCGGGGGGGGCACAGATACGCAGTATTTT,CASSWTSGGGTDTQYF
TRBD2,-,TRBV9,TRBJ2-3,TGTGCCAGCAGTATCGGGACTAGCGGGGCCGCCAGCACAGATACGCAGTATTTT,CASSIGTSGAASTDTQYF